The 31 T cell receptor beta chains below were found in one sample sequenced in a study of T cell repertoires in cytomegalovirus infection (dated by TCRdb to about 2019). The treatment or condition label for this specimen denotes: in vitro stimulation with specific CMV peptide epitopes to enrich CMV-specific T cells. These receptors have no known antigen. The reads were generated on an Illumina HiSeq 1500. TCRdb ran its own pipeline on the public reads, namely fastp trimming at Q25 and MiXCR clone calling, and kept in-frame beta chains. One record per CDR3 amino acid sequence lists the most common genes and DNA. This sample is represented by roughly 920,000 distinct CDR3 sequences; roughly 30% of them were singletons. Together, the top ten hold 13% of the sample. The source material was cultured CD8+ T cells from PBMCs, sampled from culture after CMV antigen stimulation. These TCRs come from a human donor in good health (CMV status not recorded). Some clones in this sample may be carry-over from other donors' samples.

The chain carries TRBV6-5 and TRBJ1-1; D is perhaps TRBD1 (6 bases). V dropped 2 bases and J dropped 4 bases, with 11 bases sitting between them. This CDR3 is 14 amino acids long. Germline CDR1 MNHEY, CDR2 SVGAGI. CDR3 loop: CASSYTGASTEAFF. The DNA of the CDR3 is TGTGCCAGCAGTTACACGGGGGCTAGCACTGAAGCTTTCTTT.

This sequence joins TRBV14 and TRBJ1-1; no definite D call. V was cut by 2 bases and J by 4 bases, with 11 bases left in between. The CDR3 has 14 amino acids. From germline, CDR1 is SGHDN and CDR2 FVKESK. The CDR3 DNA follows: TGTGCCAGCAGCCAAAGGCTTGGGAGCACTGAAGCTTTCTTT. Translated: CASSQRLGSTEAFF.

This chain's CDR3 is CASSSVRGTDTQYF. For the CDR3, the DNA is TGTGCCAGCAGTTCGGTCAGGGGGACAGATACGCAGTATTTT. This chain connects TRBV28 to TRBJ2-3, with 7 nucleotides matching TRBD1. The CDR3 is 14 amino acids. Germline CDR1 reads MDHEN; CDR2 reads SYDVKM. Germline trimming cut 4 bases from V and 3 bases from J; bases unmatched to any gene: 4.

This clonotype was seen only a few times. This chain connects TRBV7-9 to TRBJ1-2; D might be TRBD1 (6 bases). Trimming removed 5 bases from V and 4 bases from J, with 11 bases in between. The CDR3 covers 13 residues. The germline gives CDR1 SEHNR, CDR2 FQNEAQ (reference sequence). CDR3 nucleotides: TGTGCCAGCAGCCCAGGGGACACCTATGGCTACACCTTC. Translated, it gives CASSPGDTYGYTF.

In DNA form, the CDR3 reads TGTGCCAGCAGCGAGCGGACAGGGCGTACTGAAGCTTTCTTT. Its translation: CASSERTGRTEAFF. The rearrangement joins TRBV7-8 to TRBJ1-1; TRBD1 aligns across 8 bases. V lost 5 bases and J lost 5; bases outside the gene matches: 7. The germline CDR1 and CDR2 sequences are SGHVS and FQNEAQ. This CDR3 comprises 14 residues.

This clonotype was seen only a few times. This chain links TRBV19 with TRBJ1-2; 10 bases agree with TRBD1. This CDR3 is 12 amino acids long. CDR1 LNHDA and CDR2 SQIVND come from the germline V gene (reference sequence). Trimming at V came to 11 bases and at J to 4 bases, leaving 4 bases not matched to a gene. CDR3 in amino acids: CAARQGAYGYTF. CDR3 sequence (DNA): TGTGCCGCACGACAGGGGGCCTATGGCTACACCTTC.

Only a few counts were recorded for this clonotype. The genes are TRBV27 and TRBJ1-1, with a possible D match to TRBD1 (6 bases). CDR1 MNHEY and CDR2 SMNVEV come from the germline V gene (reference sequence). V lost 8 bases to trimming and J lost 3 bases, with 22 bases between them. CDR3 length equals 16 residues. CDR3 sequence reads: CASRLPGAAGDTEAFF. In DNA, the CDR3 is TGTGCCAGCCGTCTCCCGGGGGCGGCGGGGGACACTGAAGCTTTCTTT.

This clonotype was counted between two and nine times. The chain recombines TRBV12-3 or TRBV12-4 with TRBJ2-5, with 14 positions matching TRBD2. The V segment lost 6 bases and the J segment 4 bases; nucleotides outside the gene matches: 7. This CDR3 is built from 16 residues. The CDR3 DNA follows: TGTGCCAGCAGGCCACGACTAGCGGGGGGGCCAGAGACCCAGTACTTC. This codes for CASRPRLAGGPETQYF.

This clonotype was observed a handful of times. The V call is TRBV4-1, the J call TRBJ2-1; TRBD2 matches 12 bases. The germline V gene has CDR1 MGHRA and CDR2 YSYEKL. V dropped 7 bases and J dropped 3; count of bases not matched to a gene: 7. The CDR3 loop spans 16 amino acids. Here the CDR3 reads CASKATSGGHYNEQFF. Written as DNA, the CDR3 is TGCGCCAGCAAGGCGACTAGCGGGGGTCACTACAATGAGCAGTTCTTC.

The chain employs TRBV28 and TRBJ2-7; 9 nucleotides match TRBD1. Germline values: CDR1 MDHEN, CDR2 SYDVKM. This CDR3 has 15 amino acids. J was trimmed by 5 bases and V by 1 base; bases with no gene match: 6. CDR3 residues: CASSLYDRTGDEQYV. DNA of the CDR3: TGTGCCAGCAGTTTATACGATAGGACAGGGGACGAGCAGTACGTC.

CDR3 coding DNA: TGTGCCAGCAGCACCGGGACTATATACAATGAGCAGTTCTTC. It translates to CASSTGTIYNEQFF. The chain couples TRBV5-4 to TRBJ2-1, with 7 bases matching TRBD2. Germline-derived CDR1 and CDR2 are SGHNT and YYREEE (reference sequence). This CDR3 has 14 amino acids. V shed 4 bases, J shed 4 bases, and the junction held 5 bases outside the gene matches.

There are a few counts of this clonotype. The chain is built from TRBV12-3 or TRBV12-4 and TRBJ2-1; maybe TRBD2 (6 bases). The CDR3 has 14 residues. V was shortened by 3 bases and J by 9 bases, with 15 bases between the two germline ends. The CDR3 DNA sequence: TGTGCCAGCAGTTTTGGACCTAGGAGGGGTGAGCAGTTCTTC. As protein: CASSFGPRRGEQFF.

Only a few counts were recorded for this clonotype. The rearrangement joins TRBV19 to TRBJ1-2; unclear D gene. V was pared by 5 bases and J by 10 bases, with 11 bases between. Per the germline V gene, CDR1 is LNHDA and CDR2 is SQIVND (reference sequence). The CDR3 consists of 11 residues. The CDR3 nucleotides read TGTGCCAGTAGTCACGGAGCTTTCTACACCTTC. Its translation: CASSHGAFYTF.

This clonotype occurred a few times. J is TRBJ2-4 and V is TRBV7-9; D unresolved. V lost 0 bases to trimming and J lost 0 bases, with 12 bases between them. This CDR3 is 17 amino acids long. CDR1 and CDR2 from the germline V gene are SEHNR and FQNEAQ (reference sequence). CDR3 coding DNA: TGTGCCAGCAGCTTAGCGACGGCAGGAGAAGCCAAAAACATTCAGTACTTC. Protein sequence: CASSLATAGEAKNIQYF.

The CDR3 loop is CASSLGGGYSNYGYTF. As DNA, the CDR3 is TGTGCCAGCAGCTTAGGGGGGGGGTACTCTAACTATGGCTACACCTTC. V usage is TRBV7-8 and J usage is TRBJ1-2; D perhaps matches TRBD1 (5 bases). This CDR3 has 16 residues. CDR1 and CDR2 from the germline V gene are SGHVS and FQNEAQ. The germline V and J ends were trimmed by 1 base and 0 bases, with 12 bases remaining between them.

This clonotype was counted only a few times. The chain recombines TRBV6-6 with TRBJ2-3; D remains unclear. This CDR3 has 12 residues. Trimming took off 11 bases at V and 6 bases at J, with 15 bases between the two ends. Per germline, CDR1 MNHNY and CDR2 SVGAGI (reference sequence). CDR3: CASLGFGDTQYF. The CDR3 DNA is TGTGCCTCCTTAGGGTTCGGGGATACGCAGTATTTT.

This clonotype was found a few times. The rearrangement links TRBV6-1 to TRBJ2-7; D may correspond to TRBD1 or TRBD2 (7 bases each). Trimming pared 5 bases from V and 6 bases from J, leaving 20 bases between. Germline CDR1 and CDR2: MNHNS and SASEGT. CDR3 length: 15 amino acids. The CDR3 region is CASSFLRGGAPEQYF. As DNA, the CDR3 is TGTGCCAGCAGTTTTCTCAGGGGGGGTGCCCCCGAGCAGTACTTC.

In DNA, the CDR3 is TGTGCCAGTAGGATCGGGGTGACCGGGGAGCTGTTTTTT. Its protein product is CASRIGVTGELFF. V gene TRBV19 combines with J gene TRBJ2-2; a possible D gene is TRBD2 (5 bases). From germline, CDR1 is LNHDA and CDR2 SQIVND (reference sequence). The CDR3 runs to 13 residues. V was cut by 6 bases and J by 5 bases, with 10 bases left in between.

The table lists this clonotype with a few counts. The rearrangement joins TRBV12-3 or TRBV12-4 to TRBJ2-1, with D possibly being TRBD1 (6 bases). The V gene lost 7 bases and the J gene lost 5 bases, with 12 bases spanning the gap. This CDR3 is 13 amino acids long. CDR3: CASNPTGNNEQFF. The DNA of the CDR3 is TGTGCCAGCAACCCGACAGGTAACAATGAGCAGTTCTTC.

The V call is TRBV6-5, the J call TRBJ1-4, with unresolved D. The CDR3 has 14 amino acids. V lost 2 bases and J lost 5, with 9 bases in between. Germline CDR1 reads MNHEY; CDR2 reads SVGAGI. CDR3 sequence reads: CASSYAEGNEKLFF. Written as DNA, the CDR3 is TGTGCCAGCAGTTACGCCGAGGGCAATGAAAAACTGTTTTTT.

The chain combines TRBV7-9 with TRBJ1-2, with D possibly being TRBD1 (6 bases). The V end was cut by 1 base, the J end by 4 bases, with 13 bases between. Germline V gene data show CDR1 as SEHNR and CDR2 as FQNEAQ (reference sequence). This CDR3 has 15 residues. CDR3 coding DNA: TGTGCCAGCAGCTTAGAGTCAGGGGAGATCTATGGCTACACCTTC. This encodes CASSLESGEIYGYTF. Full variable domain (outside the CDR3, taken from reference TRBV7-9 and TRBJ1-2): DTGVSQNPRHKITKRGQNVTFRCDPISEHNRLYWYRQTLGQGPEFLTYFQNEAQLEKSRLLSDRFSAERPKGSFSTLEIQRTEQGDSAMYLCASSLESGEIYGYTFGSGTRLTVV.

V gene TRBV19 combines with J gene TRBJ1-1; a weak D match, TRBD1 (5 bases). Deletions cut 7 bases from V and 0 bases from J, with 18 bases between. The CDR3 runs to 16 residues. Germline loops: CDR1 LNHDA, CDR2 SQIVND (reference sequence). The CDR3 sequence is CASTASRGGLNTEAFF. In nucleotides, the CDR3 is TGTGCCAGTACCGCATCTCGCGGGGGACTGAACACTGAAGCTTTCTTT. The full variable domain, with the rest looked up from reference TRBV19 and TRBJ1-1, is DGGITQSPKYLFRKEGQNVTLSCEQNLNHDAMYWYRQDPGQGLRLIYYSQIVNDFQKGDIAEGYSVSREKKESFPLTVTSAQKNPTAFYLCASTASRGGLNTEAFFGQGTRLTVV.

The V call is TRBV7-9, the J call TRBJ2-3; D unclear. V lost 5 bases and J lost 4, with 10 bases in between. From germline, CDR1 is SEHNR and CDR2 FQNEAQ (reference sequence). The CDR3 is 13 amino acids. CDR3 residues: CASSREKADTQYF. CDR3 DNA: TGTGCCAGCAGCCGCGAGAAGGCAGATACGCAGTATTTT.

V and J are TRBV20-1 and TRBJ2-2; D not resolved. This CDR3 comprises 14 residues. The germline CDR1 and CDR2 sequences are DFQATT and SNEGSKA (reference sequence). Trimming shortened V by 0 bases and J by 1 base, and 6 bases separated the two germline ends. The CDR3 nucleotides are TGCAGTGCTAGAGATCTGGAGAACACCGGGGAGCTGTTTTTT. Translated: CSARDLENTGELFF.

This clonotype was seen just once. The chain employs TRBV9 and TRBJ2-3; D is undetermined. The germline V gene encodes CDR1 SGDLS and CDR2 YYNGEE. V lost 3 bases and J 3 bases, leaving 8 bases between the germline ends. This CDR3 contains 13 residues. CDR3 protein: CASSGRVTDTQYF. The CDR3 DNA reads as TGTGCCAGCAGCGGTAGGGTGACAGATACGCAGTATTTT.

This clonotype was seen only a few times. The V call is TRBV12-5, the J call TRBJ1-3, with unresolved D. CDR3 size: 12 residues. Germline V gene data show CDR1 as LGHNT and CDR2 as FRNRAP. Trimming pared 0 bases from V and 8 bases from J, leaving 5 bases between. CDR3 coding DNA: TGTGCTAGTGGTTTGGTACGCGACACCATATATTTT. This translates into CASGLVRDTIYF.

This clonotype has more than one count but fewer than ten. The chain uses TRBV5-5 and TRBJ2-4; 9 bases line up with TRBD1. The CDR3 consists of 16 residues. Losses at the gene ends were 1 base for V and 3 bases for J; bases not matched to a gene: 5. Germline assignment: CDR1 SGHKS and CDR2 YYEKEE (reference sequence). CDR3 loop: CASSLNTGGGKNIQYF. The DNA of the CDR3 is TGTGCCAGCAGCTTGAATACAGGGGGCGGCAAAAACATTCAGTACTTC.

The J gene is TRBJ2-3, the V gene TRBV7-3; D assignment may be TRBD1 or TRBD2 (6 bases each). Per germline, CDR1 SGHTA and CDR2 FQGTGA. CDR3 length equals 14 residues. The V end lost 7 bases, the J end lost 5 bases, and 16 bases lay between the germline ends. This CDR3 is CASTGGGKVDTQYF. The DNA for the CDR3 is TGTGCCAGCACTGGGGGCGGGAAAGTAGATACGCAGTATTTT.

This clonotype was observed a few times. The CDR3 region is CASSPRTGASYEQYF. CDR3 sequence (DNA): TGTGCCAGCAGCCCAAGGACAGGGGCCTCCTACGAGCAGTACTTC. The chain links TRBV7-9 to TRBJ2-7; TRBD1 matches at 9 bases. In germline, CDR1 is SEHNR, CDR2 FQNEAQ (reference sequence). CDR3 length: 15 amino acids. V trimming: 5 bases; J trimming: 0 bases; junction bases outside the gene matches: 5.

This clonotype was seen only a few times. The chain carries TRBV4-3 and TRBJ1-6, with D possibly TRBD1 on 5 matching bases. The germline V gene encodes CDR1 LGHNA and CDR2 YSLEER. Trimming took 0 bases from V and 3 from J, leaving 9 bases between them. There are 16 residues in the CDR3. CDR3 residues: CASSQDFGGYNSPLHF. DNA for the CDR3: TGCGCCAGCAGCCAAGATTTCGGGGGCTATAATTCACCCCTCCACTTT.

The count of this clonotype is one. This chain joins TRBV7-3 and TRBJ2-1; 7 bases fit TRBD1. The CDR3 sequence is 18 residues long. Germline CDR1 is SGHTA and CDR2 is FQGTGA. Trimming removed 1 base from V and 2 bases from J; junction bases left unmatched: 11. CDR3 nucleotide sequence: TGTGCCAGCAGCTTAATGGACAGGACCAAGAATCCCTACAATGAGCAGTTCTTC. This codes for CASSLMDRTKNPYNEQFF.